The present T cell receptor (beta chain) was sequenced within a study of cytomegalovirus exposure and HLA in healthy donors (dated by TCRdb to the late 2010s). With regard to the full study: An earlier analysis of some 550 of the donors reported approximately 270 Gb of sequence data and 117 million unique TCR beta sequences from some 180 million T cells. In an earlier analysis of more than 550 of the donors, high-throughput TCR beta sequencing was used to judge whether each TCR beta V gene segment behaved as functional or pseudogenic. All discovery cohort repertoires had been generated using a single sequencing platform. Donor age, sex, ethnicity and CMV serostatus were compiled alongside the repertoire data. A later genetic analysis used genome-wide SNP genotypes for 398 of the 666 donors, treating that subset as a discovery cohort. Five DR-DQ haplotypes were treated as single units for association and clustering because of strong linkage in the cohort. Of the 300 to 500 genotyped donors, 80% to 90% were placed in the genetic ancestry cluster associated with self-reported Caucasian donors. Among roughly 400 genotyped donors of the cohort, an average of approximately 250,000 unique TCR beta nucleotide sequences were sequenced per donor, 15% to 20% of them non-productive. The study aimed to test whether signatures of past pathogen exposure could be identified by cataloging public T cell receptors. A later analysis re-analyzed previously published TCR beta repertoires from 550 to 700 donors and added high-resolution HLA genotyping to study TCR occurrence patterns. Rather than using new phenotypic data, the later analysis identified candidate immune exposures from TCR beta sequences and from how often those sequences occurred across donors. HLA typing covered class I and class II loci at four-digit resolution. The study used immunosequencing to profile the T cell repertoires of approximately 650 subjects and linked those repertoires to cytomegalovirus serostatus. About 300 gigabases of sequencing data and 75 million to 85 million unique TCR sequences made up an early release that covered approximately 700 HLA-typed donors. A separate validation cohort of 90 to 150 different subjects was used in addition to the approximately 670-subject first cohort. Typing coverage varied by locus: roughly 629-640 donors for A, B, C, DRB1 and DQB1; roughly 560 for DQA1; around 570 for DPA1; roughly 450 for DPB1. High-throughput TCR immunosequencing, statistical association of individual TCRs with disease status, and machine learning were combined to predict cytomegalovirus infection status.

Here is what the overall study found, with its caveats: A later analysis found that HLA-associated TCR beta chains were more clonally expanded and had lower generation probabilities than equally common non-associated chains. Because some donors lacked HLA typing at each locus, the association tests relied only on the typed subset. In vitro tests confirmed that a few of the cytomegalovirus-associated TCR beta chains recognize cytomegalovirus antigens. Sequencing depth was assumed to be roughly uniform across donors in the presence/absence analyses, though that assumption may not hold. Because counts were too low, around 17 rarely observed V segments, including chromosome 9 orphons, were left out of the earlier analysis of roughly 600 of the donors. The study listed approximately 160 TCR beta chains as associated with cytomegalovirus. A cluster of highly shared sequence variants was judged likely to represent a technical artifact of the sequencing pipeline. Several of the top co-occurrence clusters appeared to be linked to parvovirus B19, influenza, CMV and Epstein-Barr virus, according to a later analysis. An association between a missense DCLRE1C variant and V-gene and J-gene trimming of TCR beta chains was found in a later genetic analysis and replicated in an independent cohort. A later analysis found that most CMV-associated TCR beta chains appeared HLA-restricted, with HLA associations seemingly driven largely by CMV exposure. The cohort was sequenced for TCR beta chains only, and without alpha or paired-chain data the features that could be detected were limited. For the cohort, immune exposure information was limited to CMV serostatus. In a later analysis, TCR association rates were found to vary across HLA loci, with the most associated TCRs seen for DRB1 alleles and the fewest for HLA-C alleles. Specific HLA alleles were associated with 15,000 to 20,000 TCR beta sequences at a false discovery rate of 0.05 in a later analysis. A later genetic analysis reported fewer N-insertions in productive TCRs among donors in an Asian-associated ancestry cluster than the roughly 620-donor mean. Broadly in line with IMGT annotations, most TCR beta V segments showed up in productive rearrangements about 87% or about 30% of the time in an earlier analysis of 450 to 750 of the donors. Linkage disequilibrium might explain the correlated functional status among segregating V segments, but an unknown experimental factor could not be ruled out. Because the 87-base-pair reads could not distinguish some IMGT-functional V segments, including TRBV6-2 and TRBV6-3, those segments were excluded. Most TCR sequences were observed very rarely across donors, whereas some public TCRs were present in many individuals. A further reported finding was that TCR beta sequences accurately predicted the HLA-A and HLA-B alleles for most subjects in the first cohort. When HLA alleles, especially DR and DQ, strongly co-occurred, attributing TCR associations to individual alleles was difficult. According to the authors, the approach could potentially be generalized to other disease states and immunological phenotypes. The classifier was reported to diagnose cytomegalovirus status with high specificity and sensitivity in both the original and validation cohorts.

The cohort comprised 670 or so healthy bone marrow donors. All cohort members were sampled while nominally healthy, although unrecorded immune exposures were likely present. The donor was CMV seronegative and was included in the group of 352 seronegative cohort members. Each donor provided a peripheral blood sample, and peripheral blood mononuclear cells were used for TCR beta sequencing. The Qiagen DNeasy Blood Extraction Kit was used to extract genomic DNA from the blood cell samples. In this sample, this clone turned up a few times. Its antigen remains undetermined. Per-nucleotide qualities are absent, and no much larger clonotype sits a single base away. The CDR3 measures 14 amino acids from cysteine to phenylalanine. The entry retains the CDR3 DNA only, 42 bases that are in frame from base 1. From a lookup of the germline V gene, CDR1 and CDR2 are KGHSH and LQKENI. The germline ends are 11 bases apart after V is trimmed by 3 bases and J by 5 bases.

The library relied on the immunoSEQ multiplex PCR assay. A mixture of 60 forward primers for TCR Vbeta segments and 13 reverse primers for TCR Jbeta segments was used in the multiplex PCR. The CDR3 region of rearranged TCR beta genes was amplified from genomic DNA with a multiplex PCR assay. The Illumina HiSeq System was used to sequence the amplified TCR beta libraries as 87-base-pair reads. In the authors' own workflow: Across the 600 to 700 repertoires, a later analysis counted 78 million or so unique TCR beta chains, some 11 million of which were shared by at least two donors. Raw reads were error-corrected and collapsed into unique sequences with a nearest-neighbor algorithm that merged closely related sequences to remove PCR and sequencing errors. Alignment of CDR3 sequences to IMGT reference sequences was used to assign V, D and J gene segments. For a sequence to be retained, at least a six-nucleotide match to both a V gene segment and a J gene segment was required. A rearrangement counted as productive if the CDR3 had no stop codons and remained in frame with V and J, and every other rearrangement counted as non-productive. CDR3 was defined according to IMGT convention as the region running from the second conserved V-encoded cysteine to the conserved J-encoded phenylalanine. In an earlier analysis of roughly 580 of the donors, sequences lacking an unambiguous match to a single V gene segment were excluded. An earlier analysis of almost 600 of the donors classified V segments as functional when productive rearrangements were above 56.7% and as segregating when the standard deviation between donors was above 5%. To diagnose cytomegalovirus status from the catalog of TCR beta chain sequences, a statistical classification framework was built. In a later analysis, V and J genes were assigned by comparing TCR nucleotide sequences against IMGT/GENE-DB human TR gene sequences. In a later analysis, CDR3 sequences and most-parsimonious VDJ recombination scenarios were assigned using the TCRdist pipeline. In a later analysis, each TCR beta chain was defined by its CDR3 amino acid sequence together with its V-gene family, and reads lacking a unique V-gene family were excluded. In a later analysis, a few hundred highly shared, low-generation-probability nucleotide sequences were removed to address suspected cross-contamination and a sequencing artifact. A later analysis calculated a clonal expansion index for each public chain from normalized within-repertoire ranks of inferred template counts. Generation probabilities in a later analysis came from a VDJ recombination model fitted to out-of-frame rearrangements, and those results were checked against IGoR. A later analysis scored TCR-TCR, TCR-HLA and TCR-CMV co-occurrence with hypergeometric tests, applying a repertoire-size bias correction to TCR pairs. In a later analysis, false discovery rates were estimated by permuting HLA or CMV assignments 20 times. In a later analysis, co-occurring TCRs were grouped using DBSCAN, and TCRdist sequence similarity was added for clustering within HLA-allele-positive subsets. Repertoires with fewer than 30,000 or more than 120,000 public chains were left out of co-occurrence clustering, as were five repertoires with anomalous nucleotide sharing. The immuneACCESS repertoire file appears here via TCRdb, limited to in-frame rearrangements. These files lack a portion of the clones; in checked studies, under half of the deficit traces to unresolved V genes, and the cause of the others is not known. V and J calls and clone size come straight from that table; D and trimming were deduced from the DNA. In all, the sample holds under 200,000 clones, and approximately 80% of those were seen once. The ten largest clonotypes hold roughly 0.76% of the sample.

The chain is encoded by TRBV18 joined to TRBJ1-5, and TRBD1 may be the D gene, going by 5 matching bases. The origin of this receptor is a female donor in good health and CMV-seronegative. The material sequenced was PBMCs. CDR3 reads: CASSPSGTDQPQHF. The sequenced DNA: TGTGCCAGCTCACCGAGCGGGACTGATCAGCCCCAGCATTTT.